This T cell receptor beta chain was captured by sequencing in a study of monozygotic twins with inflammatory bowel disease. With regard to this clonotype: Its antigen is still unknown.

Total RNA amounting to about 3,700 ng went into each TCR library. No DNA is given; TCRdb re-called the 5' RACE reads and lists each CDR3 protein once. The table lists approximately 160,000 distinct CDR3 sequences, with less than 8% in the top ten. General study findings and limits: No one strong IBD-associated signal or clonotype was supported.

Germline V gene sequence: CDR1 SGHRS, CDR2 YFSETQ. The CDR3 runs to 16 residues. The chain has TRBV5-1 and TRBJ2-2; the TRBD2 assignment by TCRdb is unverifiable without DNA. Sequenced input: blood. This clonotype was sampled from a human donor with ulcerative colitis or Crohn's disease, or a healthy co-twin of an affected twin (not recorded which). The CDR3 spells CASSLVSGSNTGELFF.